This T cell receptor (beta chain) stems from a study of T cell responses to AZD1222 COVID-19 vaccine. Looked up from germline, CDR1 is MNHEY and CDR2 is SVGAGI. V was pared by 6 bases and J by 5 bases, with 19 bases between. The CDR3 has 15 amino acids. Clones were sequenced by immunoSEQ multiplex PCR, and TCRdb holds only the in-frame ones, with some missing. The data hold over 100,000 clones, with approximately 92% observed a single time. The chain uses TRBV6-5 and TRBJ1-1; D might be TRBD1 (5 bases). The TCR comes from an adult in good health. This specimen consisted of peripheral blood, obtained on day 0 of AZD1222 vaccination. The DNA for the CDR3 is TGTGCCAGCAGACCTCGACAGCCCCGGGGGACTGAAGCTTTCTTT. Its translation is CASRPRQPRGTEAFF.